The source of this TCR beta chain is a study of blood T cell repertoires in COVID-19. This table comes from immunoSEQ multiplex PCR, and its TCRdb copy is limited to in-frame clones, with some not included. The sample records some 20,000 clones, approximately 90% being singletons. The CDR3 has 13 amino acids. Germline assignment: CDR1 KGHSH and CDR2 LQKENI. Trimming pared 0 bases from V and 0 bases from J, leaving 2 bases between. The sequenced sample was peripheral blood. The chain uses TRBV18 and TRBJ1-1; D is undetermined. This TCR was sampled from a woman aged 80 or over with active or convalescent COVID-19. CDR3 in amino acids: CASSPPMNTEAFF. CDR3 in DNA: TGTGCCAGCTCACCACCCATGAACACTGAAGCTTTCTTT.